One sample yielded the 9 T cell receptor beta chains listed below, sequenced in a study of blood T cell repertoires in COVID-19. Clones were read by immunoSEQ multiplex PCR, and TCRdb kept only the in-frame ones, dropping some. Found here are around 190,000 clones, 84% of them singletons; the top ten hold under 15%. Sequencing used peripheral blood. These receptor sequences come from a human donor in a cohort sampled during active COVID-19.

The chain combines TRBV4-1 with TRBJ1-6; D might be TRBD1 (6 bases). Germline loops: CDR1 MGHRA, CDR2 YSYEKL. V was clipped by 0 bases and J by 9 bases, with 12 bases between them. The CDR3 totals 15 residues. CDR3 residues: CASSQDFRTVSPLHF. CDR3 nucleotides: TGCGCCAGCAGCCAAGATTTCCGGACAGTTTCACCCCTCCACTTT.

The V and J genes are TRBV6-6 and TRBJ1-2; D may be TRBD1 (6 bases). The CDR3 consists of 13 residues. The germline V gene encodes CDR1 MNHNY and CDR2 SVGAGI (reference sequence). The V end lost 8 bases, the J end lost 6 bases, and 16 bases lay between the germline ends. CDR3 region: CASVEEGGDGYTF. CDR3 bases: TGTGCCAGCGTTGAAGAGGGGGGGGATGGCTACACCTTC.

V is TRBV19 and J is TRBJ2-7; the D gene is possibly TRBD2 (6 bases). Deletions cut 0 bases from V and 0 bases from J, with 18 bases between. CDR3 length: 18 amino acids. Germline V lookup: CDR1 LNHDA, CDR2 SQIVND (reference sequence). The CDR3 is CASSIEAGAGLNSYEQYF. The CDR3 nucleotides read TGTGCCAGTAGTATAGAAGCCGGAGCGGGTCTGAACTCCTACGAGCAGTACTTC.

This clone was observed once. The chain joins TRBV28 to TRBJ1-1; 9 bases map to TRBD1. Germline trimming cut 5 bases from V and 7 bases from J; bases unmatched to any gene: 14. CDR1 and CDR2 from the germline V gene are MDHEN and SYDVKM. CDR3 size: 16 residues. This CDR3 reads CASSPFPGQGLGEAFF. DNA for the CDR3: TGTGCCAGCAGTCCCTTTCCGGGACAGGGATTGGGTGAAGCTTTCTTT.

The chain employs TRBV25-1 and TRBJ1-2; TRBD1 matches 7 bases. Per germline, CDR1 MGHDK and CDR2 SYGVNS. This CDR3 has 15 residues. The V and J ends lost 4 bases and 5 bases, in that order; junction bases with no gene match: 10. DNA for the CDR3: TGTGCCAGCAGTGCAAGGACAGGTTCACTGTATGGCTACACCTTC. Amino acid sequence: CASSARTGSLYGYTF.

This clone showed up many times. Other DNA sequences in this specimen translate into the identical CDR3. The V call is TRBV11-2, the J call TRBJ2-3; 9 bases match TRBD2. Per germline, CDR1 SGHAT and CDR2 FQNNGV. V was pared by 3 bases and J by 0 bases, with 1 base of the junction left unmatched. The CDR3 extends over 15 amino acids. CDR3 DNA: TGTGCCAGCAGCTTTAGCGGGAGTAGCACAGATACGCAGTATTTT. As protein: CASSFSGSSTDTQYF.

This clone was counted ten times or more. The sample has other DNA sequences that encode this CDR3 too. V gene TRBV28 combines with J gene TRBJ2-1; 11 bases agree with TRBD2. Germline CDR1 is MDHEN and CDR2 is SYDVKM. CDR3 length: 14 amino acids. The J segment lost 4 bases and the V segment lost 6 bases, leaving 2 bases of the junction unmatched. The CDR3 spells CASRLAGVYNEQFF. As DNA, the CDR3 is TGTGCCAGCAGACTAGCGGGAGTGTACAATGAGCAGTTCTTC. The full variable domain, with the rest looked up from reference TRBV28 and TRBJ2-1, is DVKVTQSSRYLVKRTGEKVFLECVQDMDHENMFWYRQDPGLGLRLIYFSYDVKMKEKGDIPEGYSVSREKKERFSLILESASTNQTSMYLCASRLAGVYNEQFFGPGTRLTVL.

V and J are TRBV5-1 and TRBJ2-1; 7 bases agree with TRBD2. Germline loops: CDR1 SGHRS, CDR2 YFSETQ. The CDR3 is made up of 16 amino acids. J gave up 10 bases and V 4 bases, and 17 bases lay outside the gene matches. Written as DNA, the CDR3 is TGCGCCAGCAGCCACCCTGGACTAGATTTATGGGGGGAGCAGTTCTTC. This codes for CASSHPGLDLWGEQFF.

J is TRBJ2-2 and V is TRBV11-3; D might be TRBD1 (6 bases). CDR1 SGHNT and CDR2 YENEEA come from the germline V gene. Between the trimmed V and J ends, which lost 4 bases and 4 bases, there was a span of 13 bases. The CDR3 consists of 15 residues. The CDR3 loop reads CASSSRTEFTGELFF. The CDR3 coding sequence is TGTGCCAGCAGCTCCCGGACAGAATTCACCGGGGAGCTGTTTTTT.